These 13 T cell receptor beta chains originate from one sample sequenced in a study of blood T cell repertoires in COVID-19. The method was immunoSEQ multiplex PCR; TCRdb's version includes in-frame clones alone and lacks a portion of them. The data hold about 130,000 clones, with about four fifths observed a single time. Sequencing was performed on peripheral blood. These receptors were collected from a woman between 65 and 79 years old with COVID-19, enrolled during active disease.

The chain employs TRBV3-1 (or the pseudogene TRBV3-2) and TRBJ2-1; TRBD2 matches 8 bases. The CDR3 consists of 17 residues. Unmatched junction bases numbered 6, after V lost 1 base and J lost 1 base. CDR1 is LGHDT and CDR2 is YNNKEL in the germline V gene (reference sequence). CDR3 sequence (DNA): TGTGCCAGCAGCCAAGGGGTCAGCGGGGGATCCTACAATGAGCAGTTCTTC. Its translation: CASSQGVSGGSYNEQFF.

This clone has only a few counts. The CDR3 sequence: CASSEGAHTDTQYF. In DNA form, the CDR3 reads TGTGCCAGCAGTGAAGGGGCCCACACAGATACGCAGTATTTT. The chain links TRBV6-1 to TRBJ2-3; D unclear. Trimming took off 1 base at V and 2 bases at J, with 7 bases between the two ends. Germline values: CDR1 MNHNS, CDR2 SASEGT. CDR3 length: 14 residues.

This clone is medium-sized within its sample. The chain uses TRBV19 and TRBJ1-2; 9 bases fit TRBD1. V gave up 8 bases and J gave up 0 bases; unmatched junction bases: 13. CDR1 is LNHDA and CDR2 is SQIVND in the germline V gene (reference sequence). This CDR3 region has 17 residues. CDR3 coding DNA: TGTGCCAGTTTTGGACAGGGGAAAGTGGAAGCTAACTATGGCTACACCTTC. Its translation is CASFGQGKVEANYGYTF.

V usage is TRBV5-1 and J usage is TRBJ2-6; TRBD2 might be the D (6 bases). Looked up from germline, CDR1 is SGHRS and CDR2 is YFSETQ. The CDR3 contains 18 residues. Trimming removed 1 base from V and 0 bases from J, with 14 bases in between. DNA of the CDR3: TGCGCCAGCAGCTTGTTGGGGGGTCCCGGCTCTGGGGCCAACGTCCTGACTTTC. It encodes CASSLLGGPGSGANVLTF. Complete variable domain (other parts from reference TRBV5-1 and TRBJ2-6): KAGVTQTPRYLIKTRGQQVTLSCSPISGHRSVSWYQQTPGQGLQFLFEYFSETQRNKGNFPGRFSGRQFSNSRSEMNVSTLELGDSALYLCASSLLGGPGSGANVLTFGAGSRLTVL.

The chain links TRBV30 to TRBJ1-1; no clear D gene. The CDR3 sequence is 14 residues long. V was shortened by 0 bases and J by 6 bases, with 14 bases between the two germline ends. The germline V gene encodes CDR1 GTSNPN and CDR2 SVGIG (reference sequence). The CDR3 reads CAWSVPGLPAEAFF. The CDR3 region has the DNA TGTGCCTGGAGTGTACCGGGGTTGCCGGCTGAAGCTTTCTTT.

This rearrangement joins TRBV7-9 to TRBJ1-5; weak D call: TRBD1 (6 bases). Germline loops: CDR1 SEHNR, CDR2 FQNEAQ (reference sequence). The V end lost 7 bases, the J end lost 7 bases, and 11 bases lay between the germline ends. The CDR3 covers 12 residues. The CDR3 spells CASTRGEQPQHF. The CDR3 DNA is TGTGCCAGCACCAGGGGCGAGCAGCCCCAGCATTTT.

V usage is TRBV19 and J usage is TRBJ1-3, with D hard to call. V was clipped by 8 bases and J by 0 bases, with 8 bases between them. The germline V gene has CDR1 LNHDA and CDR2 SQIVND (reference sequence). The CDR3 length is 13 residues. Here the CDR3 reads CASFPRSGNTIYF. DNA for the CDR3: TGTGCCAGTTTCCCGCGCTCTGGAAACACCATATATTTT.

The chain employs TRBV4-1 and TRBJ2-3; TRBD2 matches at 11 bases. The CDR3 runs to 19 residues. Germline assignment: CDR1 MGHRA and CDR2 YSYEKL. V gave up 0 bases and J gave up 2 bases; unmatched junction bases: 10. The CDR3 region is CASSQDAASGGPITDTQYF. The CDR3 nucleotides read TGCGCCAGCAGCCAAGATGCAGCTAGCGGGGGGCCTATCACAGATACGCAGTATTTT.

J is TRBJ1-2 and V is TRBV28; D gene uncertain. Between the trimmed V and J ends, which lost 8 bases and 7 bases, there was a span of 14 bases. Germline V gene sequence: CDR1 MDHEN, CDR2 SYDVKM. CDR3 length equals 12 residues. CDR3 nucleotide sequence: TGTGCCAGCGGCCCGGAGAGGTCTGGCTACACCTTC. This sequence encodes CASGPERSGYTF.

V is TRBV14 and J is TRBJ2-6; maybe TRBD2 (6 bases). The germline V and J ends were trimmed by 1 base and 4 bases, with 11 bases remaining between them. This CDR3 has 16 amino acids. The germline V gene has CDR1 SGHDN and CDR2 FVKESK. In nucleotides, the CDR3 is TGTGCCAGCAGCCAAGGGCGCGGGGCCGGGGCCAACGTCCTGACTTTC. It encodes CASSQGRGAGANVLTF.

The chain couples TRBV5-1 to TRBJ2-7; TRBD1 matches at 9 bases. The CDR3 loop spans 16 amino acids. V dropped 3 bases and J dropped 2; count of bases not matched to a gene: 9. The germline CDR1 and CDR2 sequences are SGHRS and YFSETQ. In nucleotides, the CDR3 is TGCGCCAGCAGCTCGACTACCGGGACAGGGACCTACGAGCAGTACTTC. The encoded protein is CASSSTTGTGTYEQYF.

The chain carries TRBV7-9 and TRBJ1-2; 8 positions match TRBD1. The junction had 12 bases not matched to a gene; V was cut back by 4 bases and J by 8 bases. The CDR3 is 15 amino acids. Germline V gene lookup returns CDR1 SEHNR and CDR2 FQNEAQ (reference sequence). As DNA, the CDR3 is TGTGCCAGCAGCTCCCAAGGACAGGGTCACGGGGGCTACACCTTC. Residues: CASSSQGQGHGGYTF.

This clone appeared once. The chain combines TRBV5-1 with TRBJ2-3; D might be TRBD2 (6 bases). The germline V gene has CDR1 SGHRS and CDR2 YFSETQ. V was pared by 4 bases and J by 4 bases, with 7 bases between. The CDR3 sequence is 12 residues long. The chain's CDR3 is CASSREADTQYF. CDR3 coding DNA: TGCGCCAGCAGCAGGGAGGCAGATACGCAGTATTTT.